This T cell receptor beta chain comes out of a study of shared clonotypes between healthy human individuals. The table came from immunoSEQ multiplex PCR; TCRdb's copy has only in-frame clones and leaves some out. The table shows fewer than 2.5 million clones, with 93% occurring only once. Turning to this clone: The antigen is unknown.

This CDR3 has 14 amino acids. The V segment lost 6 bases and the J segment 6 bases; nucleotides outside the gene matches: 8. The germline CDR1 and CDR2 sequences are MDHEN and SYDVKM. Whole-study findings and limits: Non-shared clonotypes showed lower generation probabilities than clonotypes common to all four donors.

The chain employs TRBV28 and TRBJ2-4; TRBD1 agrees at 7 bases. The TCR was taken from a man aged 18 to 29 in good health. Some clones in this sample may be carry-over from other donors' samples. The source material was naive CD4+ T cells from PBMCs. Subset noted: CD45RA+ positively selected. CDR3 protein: CASSTGTDPNIQYF. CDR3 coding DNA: TGTGCCAGCAGCACCGGGACAGATCCAAACATTCAGTACTTC.